The subject of this entry is one T cell receptor beta chain. Antigen specificity is unknown. Axillary draining lymph nodes of breast cancer patients supplied the node samples. This sample stems from a study of breast tumors, draining lymph nodes, adjacent tissues. Whole-study findings and limits: The lymph node origin of tumor T cells was framed as consistent with a hypothesis, not demonstrated. Tumor TCR diversity was below lymph nodes but above nontumor tissue. Tumor and nontumor repertoires were significantly more similar in luminal-like than in basal-like breast cancer.

Using its own MiXCR run on the multiplex PCR reads, TCRdb lists one record per CDR3 protein. This table has 150,000 to 250,000 distinct CDR3 sequences, 30% to 40% appearing once. Germline CDR1 reads LNHDA; CDR2 reads SQIVND (reference sequence). The length of the CDR3 is 15 residues. Trimming removed 6 bases at V and 7 bases at J, with 16 bases between. The sequenced sample consisted of axillary lymph node tissue. The TCR was taken from a female donor with breast cancer. Some clones in this sample may be carry-over from other donors' samples. The chain combines TRBV19 with TRBJ1-6, with a weak D call TRBD1 (6 bases). The CDR3 nucleotides read TGTGCCAGTAGGGGTCGGGGGGGGCAAAATTCACCCCTCCACTTT. It specifies CASRGRGGQNSPLHF.